This T cell receptor beta chain emerged from a study of T-cell reconstitution after alpha-beta-depleted transplantation in children. Molecular barcoding with unique molecular identifiers was used for the TCRbeta library. TCRdb fed the PCR reads into MiXCR, producing one record per CDR3 protein. The data hold a few hundred thousand distinct CDR3 sequences, with about an eighth observed a single time. At least ten counts were recorded for this clonotype. J was trimmed by 4 bases and V by 2 bases; bases with no gene match: 7. The CDR3 consists of 15 residues. The germline gives CDR1 SGDLS, CDR2 YYNGEE. Sequenced material: PBMCs, taken from the stem cell graft. This clonotype was obtained from a human donor who donated a stem cell graft to a child with Fanconi anemia. The chain joins TRBV9 to TRBJ2-3; 7 nucleotides line up with TRBD2. CDR3 in DNA: TGTGCCAGCAGCGTTACTAGCGTCTCCCCAGATACGCAGTATTTT. Translating gives CASSVTSVSPDTQYF.